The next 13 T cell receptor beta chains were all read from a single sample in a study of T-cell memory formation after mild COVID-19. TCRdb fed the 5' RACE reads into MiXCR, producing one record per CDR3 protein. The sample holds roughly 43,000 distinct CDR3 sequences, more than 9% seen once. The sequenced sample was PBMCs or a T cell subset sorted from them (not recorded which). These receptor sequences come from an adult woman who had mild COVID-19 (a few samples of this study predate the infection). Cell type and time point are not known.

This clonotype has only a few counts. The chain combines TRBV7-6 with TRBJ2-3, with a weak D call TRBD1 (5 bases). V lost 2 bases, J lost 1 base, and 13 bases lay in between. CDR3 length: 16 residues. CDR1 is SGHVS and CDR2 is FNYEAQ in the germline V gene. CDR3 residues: CASSLSTALGTDTQYF. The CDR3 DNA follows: TGTGCCAGCAGCTTATCGACAGCTCTAGGCACAGATACGCAGTATTTT.

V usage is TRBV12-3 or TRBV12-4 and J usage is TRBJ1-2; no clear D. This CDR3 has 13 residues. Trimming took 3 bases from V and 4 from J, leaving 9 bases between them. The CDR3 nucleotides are TGTGCCAGCAGTTTTGGAGCGATCTATGGCTACACCTTC. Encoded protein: CASSFGAIYGYTF.

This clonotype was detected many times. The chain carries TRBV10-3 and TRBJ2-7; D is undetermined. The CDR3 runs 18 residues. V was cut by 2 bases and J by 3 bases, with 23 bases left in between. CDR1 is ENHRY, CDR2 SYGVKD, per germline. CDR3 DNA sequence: TGTGCCATCAGTGAGGACATTACTCCCGCCCAGCGAATCTACGAGCAGTACTTC. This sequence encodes CAISEDITPAQRIYEQYF.

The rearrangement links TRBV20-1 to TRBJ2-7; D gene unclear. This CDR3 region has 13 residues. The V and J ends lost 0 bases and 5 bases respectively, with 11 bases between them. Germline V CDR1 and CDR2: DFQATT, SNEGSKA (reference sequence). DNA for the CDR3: TGCAGTGCTAGAGAAGTGACCACGGACGAGCAGTACTTC. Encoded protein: CSAREVTTDEQYF.

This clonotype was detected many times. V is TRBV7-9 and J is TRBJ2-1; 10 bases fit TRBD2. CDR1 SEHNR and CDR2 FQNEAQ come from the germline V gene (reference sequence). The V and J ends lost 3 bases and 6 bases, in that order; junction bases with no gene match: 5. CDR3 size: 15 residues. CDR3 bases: TGTGCCAGCAGCTTGGGCAGCGGGAGGGCCAATGAGCAGTTCTTC. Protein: CASSLGSGRANEQFF.

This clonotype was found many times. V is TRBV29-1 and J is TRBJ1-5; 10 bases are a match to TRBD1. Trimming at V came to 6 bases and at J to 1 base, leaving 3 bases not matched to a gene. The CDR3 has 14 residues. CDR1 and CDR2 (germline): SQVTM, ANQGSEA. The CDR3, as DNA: TGCAGCGTCCTGGGACAGGGGAGCAATCAGCCCCAGCATTTT. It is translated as CSVLGQGSNQPQHF.

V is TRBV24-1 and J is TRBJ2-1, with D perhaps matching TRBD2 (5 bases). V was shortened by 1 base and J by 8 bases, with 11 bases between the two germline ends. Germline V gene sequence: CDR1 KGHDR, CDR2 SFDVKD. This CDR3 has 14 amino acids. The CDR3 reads CATSDFPEVYEQFF. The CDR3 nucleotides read TGTGCCACCAGTGATTTTCCGGAGGTTTATGAGCAGTTCTTC.

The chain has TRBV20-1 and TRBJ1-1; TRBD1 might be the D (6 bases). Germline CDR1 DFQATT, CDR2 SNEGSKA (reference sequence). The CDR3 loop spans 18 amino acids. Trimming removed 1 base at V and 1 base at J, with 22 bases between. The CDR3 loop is CSARARRQALSSNTEAFF. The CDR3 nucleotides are TGCAGTGCTAGAGCCCGCCGACAGGCCCTATCCTCGAACACTGAAGCTTTCTTT.

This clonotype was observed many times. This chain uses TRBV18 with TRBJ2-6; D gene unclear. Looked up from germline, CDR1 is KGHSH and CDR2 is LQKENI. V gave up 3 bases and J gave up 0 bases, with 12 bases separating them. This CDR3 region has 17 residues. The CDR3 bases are TGTGCCAGCTCACCCTCGGGCAGAGTCTCTGGGGCCAACGTCCTGACTTTC. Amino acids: CASSPSGRVSGANVLTF.

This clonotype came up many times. The chain's CDR3 is CASSRRTGRTDTQYF. Written as DNA, the CDR3 is TGTGCCAGCAGCCGCCGGACAGGACGGACAGATACGCAGTATTTT. V usage is TRBV5-5 and J usage is TRBJ2-3, with 7 bases that match TRBD1. The CDR3 is made up of 15 amino acids. The ends lost 4 bases at V and 3 bases at J; junction bases unmatched: 8. Germline V lookup: CDR1 SGHKS, CDR2 YYEKEE (reference sequence).

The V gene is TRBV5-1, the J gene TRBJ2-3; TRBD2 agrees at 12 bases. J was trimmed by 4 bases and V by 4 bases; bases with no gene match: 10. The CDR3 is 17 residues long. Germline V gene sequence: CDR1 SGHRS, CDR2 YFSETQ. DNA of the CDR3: TGCGCCAGCAGCCCTCCGACTAGCGGGGGAAGGGCAGATACGCAGTATTTT. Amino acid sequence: CASSPPTSGGRADTQYF.

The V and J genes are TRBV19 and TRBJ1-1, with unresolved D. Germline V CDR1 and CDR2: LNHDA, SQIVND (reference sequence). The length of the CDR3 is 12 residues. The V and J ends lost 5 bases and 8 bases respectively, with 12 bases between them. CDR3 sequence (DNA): TGTGCCAGTAGTTTATCACCGGGAGAAGCTTTCTTT. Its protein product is CASSLSPGEAFF.

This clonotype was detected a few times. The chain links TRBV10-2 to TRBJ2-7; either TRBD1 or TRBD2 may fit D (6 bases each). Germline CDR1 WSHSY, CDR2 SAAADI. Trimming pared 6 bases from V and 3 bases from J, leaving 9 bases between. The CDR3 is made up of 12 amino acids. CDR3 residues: CASSGGLYEQYF. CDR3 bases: TGCGCCAGCAGCGGGGGCCTCTACGAGCAGTACTTC.